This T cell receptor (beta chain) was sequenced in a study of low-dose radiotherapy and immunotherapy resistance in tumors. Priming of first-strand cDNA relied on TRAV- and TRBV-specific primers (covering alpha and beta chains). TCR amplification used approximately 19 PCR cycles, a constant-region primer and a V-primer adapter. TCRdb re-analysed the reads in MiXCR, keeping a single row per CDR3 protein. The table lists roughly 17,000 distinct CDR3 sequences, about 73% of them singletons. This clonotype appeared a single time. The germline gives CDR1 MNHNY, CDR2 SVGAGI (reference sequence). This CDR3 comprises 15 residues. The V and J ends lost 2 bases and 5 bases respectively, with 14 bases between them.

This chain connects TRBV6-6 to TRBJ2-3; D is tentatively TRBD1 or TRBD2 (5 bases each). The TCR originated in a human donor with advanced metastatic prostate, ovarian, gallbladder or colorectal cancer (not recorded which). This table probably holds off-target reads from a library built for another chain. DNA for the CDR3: TGTGCCAGCAGTTACCGGGAACAGGTCAGAGATACGCAGTATTTT. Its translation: CASSYREQVRDTQYF.